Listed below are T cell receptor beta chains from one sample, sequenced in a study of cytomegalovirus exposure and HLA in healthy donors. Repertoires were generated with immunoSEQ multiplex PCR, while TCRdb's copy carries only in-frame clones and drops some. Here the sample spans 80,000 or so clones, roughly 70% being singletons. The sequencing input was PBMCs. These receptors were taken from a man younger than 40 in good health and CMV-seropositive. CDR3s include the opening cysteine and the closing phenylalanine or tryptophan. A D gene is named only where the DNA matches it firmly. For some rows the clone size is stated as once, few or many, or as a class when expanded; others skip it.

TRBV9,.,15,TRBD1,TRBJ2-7,TGTGCCAGCAGCGTCGACCCGACAGGGACGTACGAGCAGTACTTC,CASSVDPTGTYEQYF
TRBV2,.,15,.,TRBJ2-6,TGTGCCAGCAGTACCGACAGGTACGGGGCCAACGTCCTGACTTTC,CASSTDRYGANVLTF
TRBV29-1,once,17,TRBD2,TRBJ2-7,TGCAGCGTTGAGGGGCTAATAGGACTAGCGGGACAGTACGAGCAGTACTTC,CSVEGLIGLAGQYEQYF
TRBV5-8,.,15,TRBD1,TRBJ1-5,TGTGCCAGCAGCCCGCAGACAGGGCTCAATCAGCCCCAGCATTTT,CASSPQTGLNQPQHF
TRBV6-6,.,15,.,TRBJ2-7,TGTGCCAGCAGTTACTCGGTCGGCGCCGAGGACGAGCAGTACTTC,CASSYSVGAEDEQYF
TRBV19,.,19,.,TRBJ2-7,TGTGCCAGTAGTATAAGGGGCCCTTATGGACTATCCGAAGGAGGCGAGCAGTACTTC,CASSIRGPYGLSEGGEQYF
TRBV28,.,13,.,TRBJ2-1,TGTGCCAGTGCTAGCACCTCCTACAATGAGCAGTTCTTC,CASASTSYNEQFF
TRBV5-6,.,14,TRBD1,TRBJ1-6,TGTGCCAGCCGATCCGGACAGGGACATTCACCCCTCCACTTT,CASRSGQGHSPLHF
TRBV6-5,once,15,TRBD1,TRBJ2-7,TGTGCCAGCAGTTACATTGGACAGGGCACCTACGAGCAGTACTTC,CASSYIGQGTYEQYF
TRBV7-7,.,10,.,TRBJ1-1,TGTGCCAGCAGCTTCCCCCCAGTTTTCTTT,CASSFPPVFF
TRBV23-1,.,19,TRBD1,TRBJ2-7,TGCGCCAGCAGTCAATCCTCCCCACGCCGACAGGGGGCCTTAGGCGAGCAGTACTTC,CASSQSSPRRQGALGEQYF